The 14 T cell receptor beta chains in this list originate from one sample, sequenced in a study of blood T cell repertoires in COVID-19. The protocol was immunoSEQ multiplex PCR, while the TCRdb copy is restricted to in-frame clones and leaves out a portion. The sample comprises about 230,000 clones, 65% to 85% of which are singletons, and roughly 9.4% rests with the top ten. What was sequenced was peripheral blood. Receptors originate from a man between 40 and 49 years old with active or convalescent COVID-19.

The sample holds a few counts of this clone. The CDR3 spells CASSLTGGNKNIQYF. In DNA form, the CDR3 reads TGTGCCAGCAGCTTGACGGGAGGGAACAAAAACATTCAGTACTTC. This chain joins TRBV5-5 and TRBJ2-4; TRBD2 matches 8 bases. The CDR3 consists of 15 residues. V shed 1 base, J shed 3 bases, and the junction held 3 bases outside the gene matches. Germline CDR1 is SGHKS and CDR2 is YYEKEE (reference sequence).

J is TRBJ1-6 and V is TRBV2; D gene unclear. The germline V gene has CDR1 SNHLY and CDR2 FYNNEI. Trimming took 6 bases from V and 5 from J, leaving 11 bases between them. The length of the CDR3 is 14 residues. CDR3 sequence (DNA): TGTGCCAGCAGGGGCACAGCGGATAATTCACCCCTCCACTTT. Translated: CASRGTADNSPLHF.

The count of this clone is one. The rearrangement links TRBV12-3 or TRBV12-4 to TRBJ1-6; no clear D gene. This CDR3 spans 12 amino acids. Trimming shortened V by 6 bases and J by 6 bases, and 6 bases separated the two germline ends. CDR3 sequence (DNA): TGTGCCAGCAGCCTTAGTAATTCACCCCTCCACTTT. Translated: CASSLSNSPLHF.

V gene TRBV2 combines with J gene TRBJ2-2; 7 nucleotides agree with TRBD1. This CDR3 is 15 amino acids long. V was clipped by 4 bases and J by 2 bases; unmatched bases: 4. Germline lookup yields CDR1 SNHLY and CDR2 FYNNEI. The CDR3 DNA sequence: TGTGCCAGCAGTGTTGGGACAGCAAACACCGGGGAGCTGTTTTTT. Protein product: CASSVGTANTGELFF.

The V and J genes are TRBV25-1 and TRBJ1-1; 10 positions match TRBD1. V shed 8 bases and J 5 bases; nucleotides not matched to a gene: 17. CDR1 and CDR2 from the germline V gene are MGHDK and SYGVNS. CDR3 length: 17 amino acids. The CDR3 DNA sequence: TGTGCCAGCTCAAAAACCGGGACAGGGGCCCGAAGGACTGAAGCTTTCTTT. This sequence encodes CASSKTGTGARRTEAFF.

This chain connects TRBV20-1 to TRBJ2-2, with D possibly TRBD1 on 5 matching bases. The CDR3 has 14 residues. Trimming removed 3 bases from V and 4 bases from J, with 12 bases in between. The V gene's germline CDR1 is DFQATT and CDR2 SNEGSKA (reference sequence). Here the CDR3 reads CSASGASSTGELFF. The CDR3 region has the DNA TGCAGTGCTAGTGGGGCCTCCAGCACCGGGGAGCTGTTTTTT.

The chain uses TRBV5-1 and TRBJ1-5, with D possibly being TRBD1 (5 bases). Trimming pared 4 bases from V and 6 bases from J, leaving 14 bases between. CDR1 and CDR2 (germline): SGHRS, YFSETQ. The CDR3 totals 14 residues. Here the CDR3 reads CASSPAGGGQPQHF. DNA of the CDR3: TGCGCCAGCAGCCCCGCCGGGGGGGGTCAGCCCCAGCATTTT.

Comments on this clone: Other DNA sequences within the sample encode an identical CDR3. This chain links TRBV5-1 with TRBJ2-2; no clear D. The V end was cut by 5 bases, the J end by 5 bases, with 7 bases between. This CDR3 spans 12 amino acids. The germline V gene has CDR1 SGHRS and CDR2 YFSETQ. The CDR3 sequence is CASSSLTGELFF. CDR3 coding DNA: TGCGCCAGCAGTAGTTTGACCGGGGAGCTGTTTTTT.

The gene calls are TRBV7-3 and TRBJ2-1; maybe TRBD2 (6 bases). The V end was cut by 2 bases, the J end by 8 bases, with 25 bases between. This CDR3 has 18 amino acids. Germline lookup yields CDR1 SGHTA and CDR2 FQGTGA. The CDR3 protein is CASSLQGGTTPFGDEQFF. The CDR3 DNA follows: TGTGCCAGCAGCTTACAGGGCGGGACCACCCCATTCGGCGATGAGCAGTTCTTC.

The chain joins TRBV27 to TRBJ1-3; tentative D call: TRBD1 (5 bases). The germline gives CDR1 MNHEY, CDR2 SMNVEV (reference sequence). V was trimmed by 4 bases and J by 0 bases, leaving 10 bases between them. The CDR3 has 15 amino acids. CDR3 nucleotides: TGTGCCAGCAGTTCAGGGCTTCTCTCTGGAAACACCATATATTTT. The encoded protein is CASSSGLLSGNTIYF.

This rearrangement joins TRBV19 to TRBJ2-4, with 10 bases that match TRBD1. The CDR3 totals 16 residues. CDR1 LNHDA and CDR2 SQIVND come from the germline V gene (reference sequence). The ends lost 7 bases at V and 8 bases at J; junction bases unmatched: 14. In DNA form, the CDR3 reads TGTGCCAGTAAGAGCGGACGGACAGGGGGGTCGGACATTCAGTACTTC. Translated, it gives CASKSGRTGGSDIQYF.

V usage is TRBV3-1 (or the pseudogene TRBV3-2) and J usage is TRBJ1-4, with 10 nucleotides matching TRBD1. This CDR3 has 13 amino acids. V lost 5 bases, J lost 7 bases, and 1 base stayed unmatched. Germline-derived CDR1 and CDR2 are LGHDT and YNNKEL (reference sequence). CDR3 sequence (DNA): TGTGCCAGCAGCGGGACAGGGGTTGAAAAACTGTTTTTT. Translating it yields CASSGTGVEKLFF.

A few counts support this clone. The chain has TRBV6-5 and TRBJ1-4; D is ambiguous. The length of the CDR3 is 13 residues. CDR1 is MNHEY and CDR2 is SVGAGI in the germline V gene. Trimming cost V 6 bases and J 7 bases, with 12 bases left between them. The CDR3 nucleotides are TGTGCCAGCAGCAGTATAATGTCTGAAAAACTGTTTTTT. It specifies CASSSIMSEKLFF.

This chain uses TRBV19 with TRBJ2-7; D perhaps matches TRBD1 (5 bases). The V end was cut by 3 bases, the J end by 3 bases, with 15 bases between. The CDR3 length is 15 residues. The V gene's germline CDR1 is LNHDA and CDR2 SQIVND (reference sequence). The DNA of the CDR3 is TGTGCCAGTAGTATCGACGCACAGGATTTCTACGAGCAGTACTTC. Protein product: CASSIDAQDFYEQYF.